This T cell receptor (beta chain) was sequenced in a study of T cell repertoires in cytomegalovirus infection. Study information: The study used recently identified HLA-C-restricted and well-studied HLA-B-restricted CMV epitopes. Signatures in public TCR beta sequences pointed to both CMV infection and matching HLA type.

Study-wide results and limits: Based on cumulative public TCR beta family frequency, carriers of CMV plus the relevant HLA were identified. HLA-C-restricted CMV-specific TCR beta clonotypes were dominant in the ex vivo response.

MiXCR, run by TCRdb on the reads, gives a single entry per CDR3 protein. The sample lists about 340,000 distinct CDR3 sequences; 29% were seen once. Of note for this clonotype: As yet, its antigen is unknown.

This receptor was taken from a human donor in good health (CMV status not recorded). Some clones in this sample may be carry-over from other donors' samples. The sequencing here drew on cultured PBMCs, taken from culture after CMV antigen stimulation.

The CDR3 sequence: CAISESDQYYGYTF. CDR3 sequence (DNA): TGTGCCATCAGTGAGTCGGACCAATACTATGGCTACACCTTC. The chain carries TRBV10-3 and TRBJ1-2; D is uncertain. The CDR3 runs to 14 residues. Germline loops: CDR1 ENHRY, CDR2 SYGVKD. V lost 0 bases and J lost 3, with 8 bases in between.